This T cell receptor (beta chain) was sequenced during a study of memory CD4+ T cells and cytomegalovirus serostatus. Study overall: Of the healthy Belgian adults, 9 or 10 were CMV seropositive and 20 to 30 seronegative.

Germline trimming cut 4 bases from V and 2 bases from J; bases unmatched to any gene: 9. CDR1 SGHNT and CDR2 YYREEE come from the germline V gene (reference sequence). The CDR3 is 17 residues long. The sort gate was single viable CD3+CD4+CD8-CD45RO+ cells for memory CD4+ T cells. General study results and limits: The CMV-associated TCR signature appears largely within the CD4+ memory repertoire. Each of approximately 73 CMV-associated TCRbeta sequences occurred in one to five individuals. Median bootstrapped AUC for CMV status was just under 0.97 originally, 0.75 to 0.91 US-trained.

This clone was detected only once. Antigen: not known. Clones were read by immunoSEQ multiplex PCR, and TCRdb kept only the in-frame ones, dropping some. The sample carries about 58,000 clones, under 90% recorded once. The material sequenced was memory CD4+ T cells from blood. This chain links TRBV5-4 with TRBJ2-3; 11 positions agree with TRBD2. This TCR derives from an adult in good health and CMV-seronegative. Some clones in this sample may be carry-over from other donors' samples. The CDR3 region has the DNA TGTGCCAGCAGCATCCTACTAGCGGGAGTGGTCACAGATACGCAGTATTTT. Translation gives CASSILLAGVVTDTQYF.